This TCR beta chain was documented in a study of shared clonotypes between healthy human individuals. The method was immunoSEQ multiplex PCR; TCRdb's version includes in-frame clones alone and lacks a portion of them. The table lists about 2.4 million clones, approximately 94% of them singletons. The CDR3 is 15 amino acids. Germline CDR1 reads SGHAT; CDR2 reads FQNNGV. Sequenced sample: naive CD4+ T cells sorted from blood. Subset noted: CD45RA+ positively selected. This TCR was sampled from a man between 18 and 29 years old in good health. The chain recombines TRBV11-2 with TRBJ2-5; 9 bases line up with TRBD2. TRBJ2-7 explains the end of the DNA better; the J call may be wrong. In DNA form, the CDR3 reads TGTGCCAGCAGCGCAAGAACTAGCGGGCCATACGAGCAGTACTTC. Translation gives CASSARTSGPYEQYF.